Each of the 6 T cell receptor beta chains below was sequenced from the same sample in a study of T cell repertoires in ileal Crohn's disease. Sequenced by immunoSEQ multiplex PCR; TCRdb stores in-frame clones only, minus some. The repertoire holds about 59,000 clones, with roughly nine tenths as singletons. Time point denoted: neoterminal ileum biopsy at postoperative endoscopy, about 6 months after surgery. Sequences were obtained from ileal tissue. The source is an adult with Crohn's disease.

The V call is TRBV28, the J call TRBJ1-4; D possibly corresponds to TRBD1 (5 bases). Germline assignment: CDR1 MDHEN and CDR2 SYDVKM. This CDR3 comprises 15 residues. Trimming removed 9 bases at V and 5 bases at J, with 19 bases between. The CDR3 coding sequence is TGTGCCAGTAACAACGCAGGGTCACGGAATGAAAAACTGTTTTTT. Its protein product is CASNNAGSRNEKLFF.

The chain couples TRBV6-5 to TRBJ1-2; D remains unclear. Germline V gene data show CDR1 as MNHEY and CDR2 as SVGAGI. There are 13 residues in the CDR3. V was clipped by 6 bases and J by 2 bases, with 10 bases between them. The CDR3 here is CASRADGNYGYTF. CDR3 DNA: TGTGCCAGCAGAGCGGACGGAAACTATGGCTACACCTTC.

The CDR3 spells CASSYSTGLAAYEQYF. Written as DNA, the CDR3 is TGTGCCAGCAGTTACTCTACGGGACTAGCGGCTTACGAGCAGTACTTC. The genes are TRBV6-6 and TRBJ2-7, with 11 bases fitting TRBD2. Germline-derived CDR1 and CDR2 are MNHNY and SVGAGI (reference sequence). The CDR3 covers 16 residues. Trimming removed 0 bases from V and 4 bases from J; junction bases left unmatched: 5.

The rearrangement joins TRBV18 to TRBJ1-1, with D unclear. Germline CDR1 KGHSH, CDR2 LQKENI. The V end lost 3 bases, the J end lost 0 bases, and 14 bases lay between the germline ends. The CDR3 loop spans 16 amino acids. CDR3 in DNA: TGTGCCAGCTCACCCGGCTCTAGACCGATGAACACTGAAGCTTTCTTT. Translation gives CASSPGSRPMNTEAFF.

The J gene is TRBJ2-5, the V gene TRBV7-2, with 13 positions matching TRBD2. The CDR3 totals 17 residues. V lost 4 bases, J lost 1 base, and 6 bases stayed unmatched. Germline V gives CDR1 SGHTA, CDR2 FQGNSA. CDR3 sequence (DNA): TGTGCCAGCAGCTCGGGACTAGCGGGAACTTTCCAAGAGACCCAGTACTTC. Amino acid sequence: CASSSGLAGTFQETQYF.

This sequence joins TRBV5-1 and TRBJ2-1; TRBD1 agrees at 11 bases. Germline-derived CDR1 and CDR2 are SGHRS and YFSETQ. The CDR3 runs 15 residues. The J segment lost 6 bases and the V segment lost 4 bases, leaving 6 bases of the junction unmatched. The CDR3 loop is CASSPGQGASNEQFF. In DNA, the CDR3 is TGCGCCAGCAGCCCTGGACAGGGGGCGAGCAATGAGCAGTTCTTC.